The present T cell receptor beta chain was sequenced within a study of CD8 T cells in ankylosing spondylitis. Overall study findings and caveats: Earlier reports found some motif variants in synovial fluid and blood in reactive arthritis. Ankylosing spondylitis blood appeared to be characterized by a TCR beta motif of eight highly homologous variants. The authors found the disease-linked clones to be CD8+ and relatively rare in peripheral blood.

Molecular-barcoded quantitative 5'-RACE produced these TCR beta libraries. TCRdb redid the calling of the 5' RACE reads with MiXCR, one entry per CDR3 protein. The top ten clones hold roughly 0.51% of a sample with some 840,000 distinct CDR3 sequences, 12% of them seen once. Note on this clonotype: Its cognate antigen is unknown.

The CDR3 length is 13 residues. Trimming at V came to 7 bases and at J to 0 bases, leaving 4 bases not matched to a gene. Looked up from germline, CDR1 is DFQATT and CDR2 is SNEGSKA (reference sequence). The TCR comes from a male donor with ankylosing spondylitis. V is TRBV20-1 and J is TRBJ2-5, with 8 positions matching TRBD2. Sequencing was carried out using blood, either unsorted or a sorted T cell fraction (not recorded which). The CDR3 loop reads CSVAGTYQETQYF. For the CDR3, the DNA is TGCAGTGTAGCGGGGACTTACCAAGAGACCCAGTACTTC.